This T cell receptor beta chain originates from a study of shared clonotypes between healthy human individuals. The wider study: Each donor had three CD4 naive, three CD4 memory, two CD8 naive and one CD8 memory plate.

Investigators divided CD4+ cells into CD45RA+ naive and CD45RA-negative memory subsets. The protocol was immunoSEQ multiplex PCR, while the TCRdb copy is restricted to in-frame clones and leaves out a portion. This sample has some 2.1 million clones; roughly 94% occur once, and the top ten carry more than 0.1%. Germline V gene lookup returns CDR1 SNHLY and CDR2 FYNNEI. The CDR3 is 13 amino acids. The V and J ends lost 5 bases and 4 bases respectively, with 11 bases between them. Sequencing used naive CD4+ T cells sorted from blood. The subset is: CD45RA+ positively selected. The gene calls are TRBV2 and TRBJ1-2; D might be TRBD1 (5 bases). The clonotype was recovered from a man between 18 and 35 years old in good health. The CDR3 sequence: CASSSEGSYGYTF. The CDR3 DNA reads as TGTGCCAGCAGTAGTGAGGGGTCCTATGGCTACACCTTC.